This TCR beta chain came from a study of shared clonotypes between healthy human individuals. Produced via immunoSEQ multiplex PCR; TCRdb's table is partial and in-frame only. The table shows about 730,000 clones, with about two thirds occurring only once. The CDR3 runs 18 residues. Trimming cost V 4 bases and J 0 bases, with 18 bases left between them. The V gene's germline CDR1 is SEHNR and CDR2 FQNEAQ (reference sequence). The sequence came from a woman aged 30 to 39 in good health. The chain uses TRBV7-9 and TRBJ2-2; tentative D call: TRBD1 (5 bases). Sequences were obtained from memory CD4+ T cells sorted from blood. Regarding subset: CD45RA-negative fraction. The CDR3 bases are TGTGCCAGCAGCTCCAAAAAAGGGGCCCGGACGAACACCGGGGAGCTGTTTTTT. Its protein is CASSSKKGARTNTGELFF.